These 20 T cell receptor beta chains were sequenced from one sample in a study of blood T cells in healthy people across ages. The use of a sample-barcoded 5' primer and a J-beta primer mix characterized a second PCR of about 7 to 12 cycles. TCRdb recomputed calls from the 5' RACE reads with MiXCR, one row per CDR3 protein. Among some 1,800,000 distinct CDR3 sequences listed, more than 35% were seen once. Input material: blood. The receptors stem from a human donor in good health.

The chain employs TRBV20-1 and TRBJ2-1, with 11 bases aligning to TRBD1. Germline loops: CDR1 DFQATT, CDR2 SNEGSKA (reference sequence). The CDR3 totals 15 residues. Trimming cost V 3 bases and J 2 bases; bases outside gene matches: 3. This chain's CDR3 is CSARKDRGPYNEQFF. CDR3 DNA: TGCAGTGCTAGGAAGGACAGGGGGCCCTACAATGAGCAGTTCTTC.

The chain links TRBV12-5 to TRBJ2-1; no clear D. V shed 3 bases and J shed 6 bases, with 3 bases lying between them. Germline loops: CDR1 LGHNT, CDR2 FRNRAP. This CDR3 is 11 amino acids long. Written as DNA, the CDR3 is TGTGCTAGTGGTTTTTTCAATGAGCAGTTCTTC. Amino acids: CASGFFNEQFF.

For this clonotype: At one end, the junction sequence differs from germline, possibly due to a read error. This sequence joins TRBV4-2 and TRBJ2-1; D unclear. The germline CDR1 and CDR2 sequences are LGHNA and YNFKEQ. The CDR3 runs 13 residues. In DNA, the CDR3 is TGTGCCAGCAACCAAGATCCTGTCAATGAGCAGTTCTTC. Residues: CASNQDPVNEQFF.

Only a few counts were recorded for this clonotype. The V call is TRBV20-1, the J call TRBJ2-5; possibly TRBD2 for D (5 bases). V was shortened by 1 base and J by 1 base, with 13 bases between the two germline ends. CDR3 length equals 15 residues. Germline values: CDR1 DFQATT, CDR2 SNEGSKA (reference sequence). DNA of the CDR3: TGCAGTGCTAGAGGAATAACCGGACTCCAAGAGACCCAGTACTTC. It codes for CSARGITGLQETQYF.

V gene TRBV5-1 combines with J gene TRBJ2-1, with 12 bases matching TRBD2. This CDR3 is built from 16 residues. Germline CDR1 and CDR2: SGHRS and YFSETQ. The ends lost 2 bases at V and 5 bases at J; junction bases unmatched: 5. The chain's CDR3 is CASSFRLAGEDNEQFF. CDR3 in DNA: TGCGCCAGCAGCTTCCGACTAGCGGGGGAAGACAATGAGCAGTTCTTC.

This chain connects TRBV6-2 or TRBV6-3 to TRBJ2-5; tentatively, D is TRBD1 (6 bases). The CDR3 sequence is 15 residues long. V lost 5 bases, J lost 5 bases, and 18 bases lay in between. The germline gives CDR1 MNHEY, CDR2 SVGEGT. This CDR3 reads CASSNPRTARETQYF. CDR3 nucleotides: TGTGCCAGCAGTAACCCCCGGACAGCTCGCGAGACCCAGTACTTC.

The chain combines TRBV20-1 with TRBJ1-1, with TRBD1 as a possible D gene (5 bases). V was pared by 3 bases and J by 4 bases, with 18 bases between. There are 15 residues in the CDR3. The germline V gene encodes CDR1 DFQATT and CDR2 SNEGSKA (reference sequence). The CDR3 region is CSARYQGGRSTEAFF. The CDR3 DNA reads TGCAGTGCTAGGTATCAGGGAGGGAGAAGCACTGAAGCTTTCTTT.

The chain links TRBV7-8 to TRBJ1-6, with 7 positions matching TRBD1. The CDR3 has 16 residues. V lost 5 bases, J lost 2 bases, and 6 bases stayed unmatched. CDR1 SGHVS and CDR2 FQNEAQ come from the germline V gene. The CDR3 is CASSVTGRTYNSPLHF. The CDR3, as DNA: TGTGCCAGCAGCGTGACAGGGAGAACCTATAATTCACCCCTCCACTTT.

The chain uses TRBV12-3 or TRBV12-4 and TRBJ1-1, with D tentatively TRBD1 (5 bases). The CDR3 is made up of 17 amino acids. V was trimmed by 3 bases and J by 5 bases, leaving 22 bases between them. Written as DNA, the CDR3 is TGTGCCAGCAGTTTCGACCTATTACCGAGGGGTCGGACTGAAGCTTTCTTT. Its translation: CASSFDLLPRGRTEAFF.

This clonotype was counted a single time. V usage is TRBV7-7 and J usage is TRBJ2-2, with D unclear. In germline, CDR1 is SSHAT, CDR2 FNYEAQ (reference sequence). V was cut by 1 base and J by 5 bases, with 8 bases left in between. The CDR3 has 14 residues. The CDR3 reads CASSLDGETGELFF. Here the CDR3 DNA reads TGTGCCAGCAGCTTAGATGGCGAGACCGGGGAGCTGTTTTTT.

The chain recombines TRBV28 with TRBJ2-7; D unclear. Matching the DNA end better, TRBJ2-5 makes the J call doubtful. This CDR3 has 12 amino acids. Germline V lookup: CDR1 MDHEN, CDR2 SYDVKM. The CDR3 here is CASSLLTKTQYF. As DNA, the CDR3 is TGTGCCAGCAGTTTACTCACGAAGACCCAGTACTTC.

This clonotype was recorded a few times. The chain couples TRBV29-1 to TRBJ2-5; the D call may be TRBD1 or TRBD2 (5 bases each). V was clipped by 4 bases and J by 5 bases, with 11 bases between them. There are 12 residues in the CDR3. Germline loops: CDR1 SQVTM, CDR2 ANQGSEA. The CDR3 protein is CSVGGFIETQYF. The CDR3 region has the DNA TGCAGCGTTGGGGGGTTTATTGAGACCCAGTACTTC.

The V and J genes are TRBV5-1 and TRBJ2-1; 10 nucleotides align to TRBD1. The end of the DNA aligns better with TRBJ2-7, so the J call may be wrong. This CDR3 region has 15 residues. Germline values: CDR1 SGHRS, CDR2 YFSETQ. The CDR3 sequence is CASSLWDRGNNEQYF. DNA of the CDR3: TGCGCCAGCAGCTTGTGGGACAGGGGAAATAATGAGCAGTACTTC.

This clonotype has only one observation. The V call is TRBV2, the J call TRBJ2-5, with TRBD1 matching over 7 bases. V trimming: 5 bases; J trimming: 4 bases; junction bases outside the gene matches: 10. The germline V gene encodes CDR1 SNHLY and CDR2 FYNNEI. The CDR3 is 15 amino acids. CDR3 DNA sequence: TGTGCCAGCAGTCGGGACAGTTCTCAATCAGAGACCCAGTACTTC. This encodes CASSRDSSQSETQYF.

The rearrangement links TRBV7-8 to TRBJ2-7, with D possibly matching TRBD1 (5 bases). Germline V lookup: CDR1 SGHVS, CDR2 FQNEAQ. CDR3 length equals 16 residues. V dropped 5 bases and J dropped 6 bases, with 23 bases sitting between them. The CDR3 DNA reads as TGTGCCAGCAGCGTCTACACACCCAGGGAATTCAGCGAGCAGTACTTC. It encodes CASSVYTPREFSEQYF.

The chain couples TRBV27 to TRBJ2-3, with 10 bases that match TRBD2. J lost 2 bases, V lost 4 bases, and 9 bases had no gene match. The CDR3 is 17 residues long. Germline assignment: CDR1 MNHEY and CDR2 SMNVEV (reference sequence). The CDR3 DNA is TGTGCCAGCAGTTCCTCCCAGCGGGGGGGGTACACAGATACGCAGTATTTT. Its protein is CASSSSQRGGYTDTQYF.

J is TRBJ1-2 and V is TRBV6-2 or TRBV6-3, with D possibly being TRBD1 (6 bases). The CDR3 totals 16 residues. In germline, CDR1 is MNHEY, CDR2 SVGEGT. Trimming took off 2 bases at V and 2 bases at J, with 15 bases between the two ends. DNA of the CDR3: TGTGCCAGCAGTTACAGAGGGACCGACAGGAACTATGGCTACACCTTC. Its translation: CASSYRGTDRNYGYTF.

The V and J genes are TRBV21-1 and TRBJ1-5; no check of the table's D call, TRBD1, against the DNA was made. TRBV21-1 is recorded as a pseudogene. The CDR3 has 20 amino acids. The CDR3 reads CASSKADWTDSQVINQPQHF. CDR3 nucleotides: TGTGCCAGCAGCAAAGCTGATTGGACAGACTCCCAGGTTATCAATCAGCCCCAGCATTTT.

This clonotype turned up a few times. V is TRBV6-1 and J is TRBJ2-6; TRBD1 matches at 7 bases. From germline, CDR1 is MNHNS and CDR2 SASEGT. The CDR3 loop spans 17 amino acids. V shed 4 bases, J shed 3 bases, and the junction held 9 bases outside the gene matches. CDR3 in DNA: TGTGCCAGCAGTGTACCGGACAGGTACTTTGGGGCCAACGTCCTGACTTTC. This gives the protein CASSVPDRYFGANVLTF.

V and J are TRBV6-2 or TRBV6-3 and TRBJ2-3, with D possibly matching TRBD2 (5 bases). The CDR3 covers 15 residues. Germline-derived CDR1 and CDR2 are MNHEY and SVGEGT. V was shortened by 2 bases and J by 7 bases, with 16 bases between the two germline ends. DNA for the CDR3: TGTGCCAGCAGTTACCCTCTGTCGGGGTTACATACGCAGTATTTT. Amino acid sequence: CASSYPLSGLHTQYF.